The entry that follows covers one TCR beta chain sequence. Its specificity is not known. The sample comes from a study of long-term antiretroviral therapy in people with HIV. Study in general: In the earliest collections, sampling predates the 2015 immediate-ART recommendation by about a decade.

Whole-study findings and limits: ART was followed by higher diversity that remained below transplant donor controls. Clones with expansion before ART led the repertoire at all time points.

The assay used was immunoSEQ (version v3.0), run at survey level. For each individual sample, sequencing targeted roughly 35,000-55,000 T-cell genomes. Data came from immunoSEQ multiplex PCR; TCRdb stores just in-frame clones and leaves some out. The data contain under 45,000 clones, roughly 81% of them singletons. CDR3 length equals 15 residues. The chain joins TRBV21-1 to TRBJ2-7; the table's D call of TRBD1 was not tested on the DNA. TRBV21-1 is flagged as a pseudogene. The TCR was taken from a woman under 40 with HIV. Sequenced material: unsorted PBMCs, taken just over 2.7 years before starting antiretroviral therapy. CDR3 bases: TGTGCCAGCAGCAGAAGACAGGGATCTAACTACGAGCAGTACGTC. Amino acid sequence: CASSRRQGSNYEQYV.